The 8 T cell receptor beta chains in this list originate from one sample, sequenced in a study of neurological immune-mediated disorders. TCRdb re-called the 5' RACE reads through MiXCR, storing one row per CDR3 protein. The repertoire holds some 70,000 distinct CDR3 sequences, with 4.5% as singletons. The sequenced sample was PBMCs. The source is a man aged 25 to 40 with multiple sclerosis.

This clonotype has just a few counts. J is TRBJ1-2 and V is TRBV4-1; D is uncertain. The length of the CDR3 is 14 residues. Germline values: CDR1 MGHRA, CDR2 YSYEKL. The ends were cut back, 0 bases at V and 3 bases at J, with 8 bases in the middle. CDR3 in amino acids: CASSQEDGYYGYTF. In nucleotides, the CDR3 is TGCGCCAGCAGCCAAGAAGACGGTTACTATGGCTACACCTTC.

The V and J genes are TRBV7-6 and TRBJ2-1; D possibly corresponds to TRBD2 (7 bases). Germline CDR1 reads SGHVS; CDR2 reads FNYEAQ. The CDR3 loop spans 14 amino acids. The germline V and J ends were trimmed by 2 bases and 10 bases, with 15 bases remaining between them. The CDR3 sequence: CASSLREGEGEQFF. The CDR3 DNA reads TGTGCCAGCAGCTTAAGGGAGGGGGAAGGGGAGCAGTTCTTC. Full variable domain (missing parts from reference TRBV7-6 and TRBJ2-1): GAGVSQSPRYKVTKRGQDVALRCDPISGHVSLYWYRQALGQGPEFLTYFNYEAQQDKSGLPNDRFSAERPEGSISTLTIQRTEQRDSAMYRCASSLREGEGEQFFGPGTRLTVL.

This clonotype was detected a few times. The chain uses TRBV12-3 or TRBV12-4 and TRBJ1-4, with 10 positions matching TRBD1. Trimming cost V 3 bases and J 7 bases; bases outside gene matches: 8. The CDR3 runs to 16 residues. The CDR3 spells CASSLGDRGSGEKLFF. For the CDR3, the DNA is TGTGCCAGCAGTTTGGGGGACAGGGGTTCGGGTGAAAAACTGTTTTTT.

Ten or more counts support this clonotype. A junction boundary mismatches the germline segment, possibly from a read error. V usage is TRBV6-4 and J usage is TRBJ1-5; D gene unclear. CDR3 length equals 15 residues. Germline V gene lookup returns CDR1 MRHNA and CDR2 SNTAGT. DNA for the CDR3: TGTGCCAGCAGTGTGGGAGGAGACCCCAGTCAGCCCCAGAATTTT. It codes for CASSVGGDPSQPQNF.

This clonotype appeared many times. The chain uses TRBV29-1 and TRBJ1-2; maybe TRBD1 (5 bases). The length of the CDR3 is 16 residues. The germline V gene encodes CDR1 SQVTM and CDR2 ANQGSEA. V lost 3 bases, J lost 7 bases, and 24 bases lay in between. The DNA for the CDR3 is TGCAGCGTTGATTTTGGCTCAGGGATCTCCTCTCGTGGCTACACCTTC. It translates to CSVDFGSGISSRGYTF. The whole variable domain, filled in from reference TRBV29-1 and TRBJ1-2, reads SAVISQKPSRDICQRGTSLTIQCQVDSQVTMMFWYRQQPGQSLTLIATANQGSEATYESGFVIDKFPISRPNLTFSTLTVSNMSPEDSSIYLCSVDFGSGISSRGYTFGSGTRLTVV.

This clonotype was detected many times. The CDR3 DNA is TGCGCCAGCAGCGACCCGAGAGGGTCCAATGAGCAGTTCTTC. Translating gives CASSDPRGSNEQFF. The chain joins TRBV5-1 to TRBJ2-1, with D perhaps TRBD2 (5 bases). V was shortened by 4 bases and J by 6 bases, with 14 bases between the two germline ends. The CDR3 contains 14 residues. Germline V gene data show CDR1 as SGHRS and CDR2 as YFSETQ.

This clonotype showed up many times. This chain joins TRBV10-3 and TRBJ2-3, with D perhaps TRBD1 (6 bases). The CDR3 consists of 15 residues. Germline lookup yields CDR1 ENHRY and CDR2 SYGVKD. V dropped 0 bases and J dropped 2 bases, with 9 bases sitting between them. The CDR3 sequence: CAISESGQLTDTQYF. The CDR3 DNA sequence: TGTGCCATCAGTGAGTCCGGACAGCTCACAGATACGCAGTATTTT.

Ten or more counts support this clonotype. CDR3 in amino acids: CASVGGAGSTDTQYF. DNA of the CDR3: TGTGCCAGCGTGGGGGGAGCAGGGAGCACAGATACGCAGTATTTT. The chain recombines TRBV6-1 with TRBJ2-3, with D maybe TRBD2 (6 bases). Trimming took 8 bases from V and 0 from J, leaving 15 bases between them. Looked up from germline, CDR1 is MNHNS and CDR2 is SASEGT. The CDR3 runs 15 residues.